The 25 T cell receptor beta chains given below trace back to one sample, sequenced in a study of blood T cell repertoires in COVID-19. The assay was immunoSEQ multiplex PCR, and TCRdb's table has in-frame clones only and misses some. This table has 45,000 to 50,000 clones, 60% to 80% appearing once. Sequencing used peripheral blood. Receptors originate from a human donor with active or convalescent COVID-19. The donor label of this sample is uncertain.

The chain couples TRBV11-2 to TRBJ2-2, with 8 bases lining up with TRBD1. Trimming at V came to 6 bases and at J to 5 bases, leaving 8 bases not matched to a gene. Germline V gene lookup returns CDR1 SGHAT and CDR2 FQNNGV. The CDR3 runs 15 residues. The CDR3: CASRGQGRGTGELFF. The CDR3 nucleotides are TGTGCCAGCAGAGGACAGGGAAGGGGGACCGGGGAGCTGTTTTTT.

The chain is built from TRBV10-3 and TRBJ2-7, with 7 bases lining up with TRBD1. Germline V gives CDR1 ENHRY, CDR2 SYGVKD. This CDR3 is 15 amino acids long. V dropped 4 bases and J dropped 3; count of bases not matched to a gene: 9. CDR3 sequence reads: CAISGQKGQNYEQYF. The CDR3 bases are TGTGCCATCAGTGGGCAAAAGGGACAGAACTACGAGCAGTACTTC.

The V gene is TRBV4-2, the J gene TRBJ1-1; a possible D gene is TRBD1 (6 bases). Germline V gives CDR1 LGHNA, CDR2 YNFKEQ. Trimming left V 0 bases short and J 4 bases short, with 6 bases between. The CDR3 consists of 13 residues. CDR3 loop: CASSQEQGTEAFF. CDR3 coding DNA: TGTGCCAGCAGCCAAGAACAGGGCACTGAAGCTTTCTTT.

V is TRBV9 and J is TRBJ2-3, with 9 bases that match TRBD2. The germline V gene encodes CDR1 SGDLS and CDR2 YYNGEE. V lost 0 bases and J lost 7; bases outside the gene matches: 15. This CDR3 has 18 residues. CDR3 coding DNA: TGTGCCAGCAGCGTAGAGGATCGGGGCGGGAGGGCCGTGAATACGCAGTATTTT. This encodes CASSVEDRGGRAVNTQYF.

This chain joins TRBV30 and TRBJ1-5; D uncertain. Per germline, CDR1 GTSNPN and CDR2 SVGIG (reference sequence). CDR3 length equals 13 residues. Deletions cut 0 bases from V and 8 bases from J, with 11 bases between. CDR3 region: CAWSVPPGKPQHF. CDR3 nucleotide sequence: TGTGCCTGGAGTGTACCCCCAGGAAAGCCCCAGCATTTT.

CDR3 residues: CSVEDVPGLAGVAQYF. The CDR3 DNA reads as TGCAGCGTTGAAGATGTCCCCGGACTAGCGGGGGTGGCGCAGTATTTT. This chain uses TRBV29-1 with TRBJ2-3; 13 bases align to TRBD2. The germline CDR1 and CDR2 sequences are SQVTM and ANQGSEA. The CDR3 has 16 residues. With 0 bases clipped from V and 10 bases from J, the junction kept 10 bases outside the gene matches.

The chain recombines TRBV14 with TRBJ1-1; D not resolved. Per the germline V gene, CDR1 is SGHDN and CDR2 is FVKESK. There are 15 residues in the CDR3. V was clipped by 1 base and J by 2 bases, with 11 bases between them. CDR3 DNA: TGTGCCAGCAGCCAAGGCCGGGCGGGAAACACTGAAGCTTTCTTT. It yields the protein CASSQGRAGNTEAFF.

In this sample, this clone turned up once. The chain combines TRBV11-3 with TRBJ2-1; possibly TRBD2 for D (6 bases). Trimming removed 4 bases at V and 8 bases at J, with 18 bases between. CDR1 and CDR2 from the germline V gene are SGHNT and YENEEA. This CDR3 region has 15 residues. CDR3 amino acids: CASSSITGVGDEQFF. The CDR3 DNA reads TGTGCCAGCAGCTCCATCACGGGAGTGGGCGATGAGCAGTTCTTC.

This chain joins TRBV20-1 and TRBJ2-6; D remains unclear. CDR1 is DFQATT and CDR2 is SNEGSKA in the germline V gene (reference sequence). CDR3 length equals 14 residues. The V end lost 3 bases, the J end lost 0 bases, and 6 bases lay between the germline ends. The CDR3 spells CSASQDSGANVLTF. The CDR3 DNA reads TGCAGTGCTAGTCAGGACTCTGGGGCCAACGTCCTGACTTTC.

This clone occurred once. The chain joins TRBV5-1 to TRBJ1-2; 10 positions match TRBD1. The CDR3 has 14 residues. The V gene end was trimmed by 5 bases and the J gene end by 4 bases; junction bases not matched to a gene: 5. Germline assignment: CDR1 SGHRS and CDR2 YFSETQ. CDR3: CASSQTGGGYGYTF. Written as DNA, the CDR3 is TGCGCCAGCAGTCAGACAGGGGGCGGCTATGGCTACACCTTC.

This rearrangement joins TRBV18 to TRBJ1-2; TRBD1 aligns across 8 bases. V lost 2 bases, J lost 4 bases, and 12 bases stayed unmatched. The germline gives CDR1 KGHSH, CDR2 LQKENI. The CDR3 loop spans 17 amino acids. The CDR3 region has the DNA TGTGCCAGCTCACCAAACGCCGGGACAGGAGTCGGCTATGGCTACACCTTC. It is translated as CASSPNAGTGVGYGYTF.

This rearrangement joins TRBV12-5 to TRBJ1-3, with a weak D call TRBD1 (6 bases). The CDR3 sequence is 15 residues long. The V gene lost 4 bases and the J gene lost 2 bases, with 12 bases spanning the gap. Germline V gene data show CDR1 as LGHNT and CDR2 as FRNRAP. The CDR3 protein is CASGSTTGTGNTIYF. For the CDR3, the DNA is TGTGCTAGTGGTTCAACGACAGGTACTGGAAACACCATATATTTT.

The chain carries TRBV3-1 (or the pseudogene TRBV3-2) and TRBJ1-1, with D possibly being TRBD1 (6 bases). The CDR3 totals 16 residues. V was clipped by 4 bases and J by 4 bases, with 19 bases between them. The germline gives CDR1 LGHDT, CDR2 YNNKEL (reference sequence). CDR3 in DNA: TGTGCCAGCAGCCTACTGGGAGGGGGTTTCGGCACTGAAGCTTTCTTT. Encoded protein: CASSLLGGGFGTEAFF.

The chain couples TRBV10-3 to TRBJ1-2, with D maybe TRBD1 (6 bases). The CDR3 runs 12 residues. Trimming stripped 10 bases from V and 7 bases from J, with 16 bases between. Per the germline V gene, CDR1 is ENHRY and CDR2 is SYGVKD. CDR3 residues: CATRGQTGGYTF. Here the CDR3 DNA reads TGTGCCACCCGAGGACAGACGGGTGGCTACACCTTC.

This chain joins TRBV6-5 and TRBJ1-5; D gene ambiguous. This CDR3 spans 15 amino acids. CDR1 is MNHEY and CDR2 is SVGAGI in the germline V gene. Trimming left V 6 bases short and J 1 base short, with 13 bases between. CDR3: CASRPLTTSNQPQHF. CDR3 in DNA: TGTGCCAGCAGACCCCTGACAACGAGCAATCAGCCCCAGCATTTT.

This rearrangement joins TRBV6-1 to TRBJ2-7; 9 positions agree with TRBD1. With 1 base clipped from V and 2 bases from J, the junction kept 3 bases outside the gene matches. The germline gives CDR1 MNHNS, CDR2 SASEGT. The CDR3 consists of 15 residues. Written as DNA, the CDR3 is TGTGCCAGCAGTGAAGAGGGGACAGGGACCTACGAGCAGTACTTC. This gives the protein CASSEEGTGTYEQYF.

The chain combines TRBV29-1 with TRBJ1-2; TRBD1 agrees at 9 bases. The junction had 9 bases not matched to a gene; V was cut back by 8 bases and J by 8 bases. Germline values: CDR1 SQVTM, CDR2 ANQGSEA. The CDR3 is made up of 12 amino acids. CDR3 sequence reads: CSSQGAVEGYTF. In DNA form, the CDR3 reads TGCAGCTCACAGGGGGCGGTGGAGGGCTACACCTTC.

In its sample, this clone was seen a few times. This chain links TRBV19 with TRBJ2-7; 7 bases align to TRBD2. J lost 2 bases, V lost 5 bases, and 6 bases had no gene match. The germline CDR1 and CDR2 sequences are LNHDA and SQIVND (reference sequence). This CDR3 contains 14 residues. The CDR3, as DNA: TGTGCCAGTAGTGGGTCGGGAGGACCCTACGAGCAGTACTTC. Amino acids: CASSGSGGPYEQYF.

V is TRBV3-1 (or the pseudogene TRBV3-2) and J is TRBJ2-5; tentative D call: TRBD2 (6 bases). The V and J ends lost 6 bases and 3 bases respectively, with 17 bases between them. This CDR3 comprises 15 residues. From germline, CDR1 is LGHDT and CDR2 YNNKEL (reference sequence). Here the CDR3 reads CASRPRGGWEETQYF. The DNA for the CDR3 is TGTGCCAGCAGACCGCGGGGCGGGTGGGAAGAGACCCAGTACTTC.

This chain links TRBV11-2 with TRBJ2-7, with D perhaps TRBD1 (7 bases). Trimming pared 1 base from V and 3 bases from J, leaving 25 bases between. Germline V gene sequence: CDR1 SGHAT, CDR2 FQNNGV. The CDR3 has 19 residues. The CDR3, as DNA: TGTGCCAGCAGCTTAGTGTTCCTGGGTCCGGCGGGACAGATCTACGAGCAGTACTTC. Protein sequence: CASSLVFLGPAGQIYEQYF.

This clone came up many times. The chain uses TRBV19 and TRBJ1-2; 7 nucleotides line up with TRBD1. The CDR3 extends over 14 amino acids. The V gene's germline CDR1 is LNHDA and CDR2 SQIVND (reference sequence). Trimming removed 6 bases from V and 8 bases from J; junction bases left unmatched: 12. CDR3 sequence: CASSEPDRSRGYTF. CDR3 bases: TGTGCCAGTAGCGAGCCGGACAGGAGCCGGGGCTACACCTTC.

This clone has just a few counts. The chain uses TRBV14 and TRBJ1-2; D gene unclear. The CDR3 loop spans 13 amino acids. V was trimmed by 4 bases and J by 3 bases, leaving 9 bases between them. Germline V gene data show CDR1 as SGHDN and CDR2 as FVKESK. The CDR3 protein is CASSPNRDYGYTF. The CDR3 coding sequence is TGTGCCAGCAGCCCAAATCGGGACTATGGCTACACCTTC.

This chain connects TRBV6-1 to TRBJ1-5; 9 nucleotides line up with TRBD1. CDR1 and CDR2 (germline): MNHNS, SASEGT. Trimming at V came to 3 bases and at J to 0 bases, leaving 6 bases not matched to a gene. CDR3 length: 17 amino acids. DNA of the CDR3: TGTGCCAGCAGTGAGACAGGGGGTAGCCATAGCAATCAGCCCCAGCATTTT. Translated: CASSETGGSHSNQPQHF.

The rearrangement joins TRBV7-8 to TRBJ1-6, with D perhaps TRBD1 (5 bases). The CDR3 sequence is 15 residues long. Germline CDR1 reads SGHVS; CDR2 reads FQNEAQ. The V gene lost 3 bases and the J gene lost 7 bases, with 13 bases spanning the gap. The CDR3 here is CASSFSQGGNSPLHF. The CDR3 region has the DNA TGTGCCAGCAGCTTTTCCCAGGGAGGAAATTCACCCCTCCACTTT.

The chain recombines TRBV3-1 (or the pseudogene TRBV3-2) with TRBJ2-1; 7 bases agree with TRBD2. Germline values: CDR1 LGHDT, CDR2 YNNKEL (reference sequence). V was pared by 1 base and J by 3 bases, with 6 bases of the junction left unmatched. This CDR3 region has 16 residues. CDR3 sequence: CASSQVTSGIYNEQFF. Here the CDR3 DNA reads TGTGCCAGCAGCCAAGTAACGAGCGGGATCTACAATGAGCAGTTCTTC.